Given below is one TCR beta chain in context. Amplification used 60 Vbeta primers and 13 Jbeta primers. Measured with immunoSEQ multiplex PCR; TCRdb has only the in-frame clones, and not every one. The table shows tens of thousands of clones, with around 70% occurring only once. These data come from a study of cytomegalovirus exposure and HLA in healthy donors. Specimen: PBMCs. The TCR sequence derives from a woman in her 50s in good health and CMV-seropositive.

The CDR3 coding sequence is TGTGCCAGCAGCCCCCGGACTAGCTCATTCCTCTACGAGCAGTACTTC. It encodes CASSPRTSSFLYEQYF. This chain links TRBV13 with TRBJ2-7; 8 bases line up with TRBD2. After removal of 5 bases from V and 3 bases from J, the junction contained 12 bases not matched to a gene. CDR1 is PRHDT and CDR2 is FYEKMQ in the germline V gene (reference sequence). The length of the CDR3 is 16 residues.